The rows below give T cell receptor beta chains drawn from one sample of a study of vaccination and CD4 T cells after COVID-19. From the PCR reads, TCRdb called clonotypes with MiXCR, one entry per CDR3 protein. The sample shows over 20,000 distinct CDR3 sequences, 30% to 45% of them seen only once. Their antigens remain unidentified. Source: CD4+ T cells from blood, cultured in vitro, taken about 7 months after SARS-CoV-2 vaccination. The source of these receptors is a human donor who had recovered from COVID-19. CDR3s include the opening cysteine and the closing phenylalanine or tryptophan. A D gene is named only where the DNA matches it firmly. A clone size is listed for some rows: how often the clone was seen (once, few, many), or a class if it is expanded.

V gene	J gene	clone size	D gene	CDR3 protein	CDR3 DNA
TRBV2	TRBJ2-3	.	.	CASSRGGGDTQYF	TGTGCCAGCAGTCGAGGAGGTGGGGATACGCAGTATTTT
TRBV6-1	TRBJ2-7	.	.	CASSGGRLISYEQYF	TGTGCCAGCAGTGGGGGGCGACTGATTTCCTACGAGCAGTACTTC
TRBV6-5	TRBJ2-6	.	.	CASSSRLSGANVLTF	TGTGCCAGCAGTTCCCGACTCTCTGGGGCCAACGTCCTGACTTTC
TRBV7-6	TRBJ2-7	.	TRBD2	CASSLAGTSGSREQYF	TGTGCCAGCAGCTTAGCGGGGACTAGCGGGAGCCGCGAGCAGTACTTC
TRBV10-3	TRBJ2-5	few	TRBD2	CASRTSGSLETQYF	TGTGCCTCCAGGACTAGCGGGAGTTTGGAGACCCAGTACTTC
TRBV24-1	TRBJ2-1	.	.	CATSDPGLSSYNEQFF	TGTGCCACCAGTGACCCGGGACTGTCGTCCTACAATGAGCAGTTCTTC
TRBV6-1	TRBJ2-7	few	.	CASSRGTYEQYF	TGTGCCAGCAGCCGAGGGACCTACGAGCAGTACTTC
TRBV20-1	TRBJ2-1	.	.	CSALTASSYNEQFF	TGCAGTGCTCTAACTGCAAGCTCCTACAATGAGCAGTTCTTC
TRBV20-1	TRBJ1-5	.	.	CSATGTTNQPQHF	TGCAGTGCTACCGGGACAACAAATCAGCCCCAGCATTTT
TRBV28	TRBJ1-6	.	.	CASSFAKTYNSPLHF	TGTGCCAGCAGTTTCGCCAAGACCTATAATTCACCCCTCCACTTT
TRBV28	TRBJ1-5	few	TRBD1	CASKTGALNQPQHF	TGTGCCAGCAAGACAGGGGCCTTGAATCAGCCCCAGCATTTT